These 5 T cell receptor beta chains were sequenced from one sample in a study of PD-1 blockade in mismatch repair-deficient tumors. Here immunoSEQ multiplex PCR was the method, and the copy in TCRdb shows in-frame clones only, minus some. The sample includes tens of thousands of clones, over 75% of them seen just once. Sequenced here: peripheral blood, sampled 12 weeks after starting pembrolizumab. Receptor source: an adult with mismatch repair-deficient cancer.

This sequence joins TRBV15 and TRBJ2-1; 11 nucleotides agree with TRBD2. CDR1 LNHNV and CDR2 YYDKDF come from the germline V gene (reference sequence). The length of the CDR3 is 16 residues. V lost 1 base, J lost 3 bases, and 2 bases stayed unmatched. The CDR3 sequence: CATSRVGLAGYNEQFF. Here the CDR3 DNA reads TGTGCCACCAGCAGAGTTGGACTAGCGGGCTACAATGAGCAGTTCTTC.

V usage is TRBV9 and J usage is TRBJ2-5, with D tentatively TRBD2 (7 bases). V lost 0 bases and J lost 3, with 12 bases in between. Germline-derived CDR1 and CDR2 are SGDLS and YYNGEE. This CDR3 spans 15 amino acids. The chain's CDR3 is CASSVGGGREETQYF. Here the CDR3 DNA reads TGTGCCAGCAGCGTAGGCGGGGGCCGAGAAGAGACCCAGTACTTC. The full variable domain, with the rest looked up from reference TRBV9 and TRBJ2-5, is DSGVTQTPKHLITATGQRVTLRCSPRSGDLSVYWYQQSLDQGLQFLIQYYNGEERAKGNILERFSAQQFPDLHSELNLSSLELGDSALYFCASSVGGGREETQYFGPGTRLLVL.

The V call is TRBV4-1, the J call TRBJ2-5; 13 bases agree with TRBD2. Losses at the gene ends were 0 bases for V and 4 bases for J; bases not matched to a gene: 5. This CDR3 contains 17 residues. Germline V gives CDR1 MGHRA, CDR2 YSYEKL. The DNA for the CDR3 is TGCGCCAGCAGCCAAGAGGGACTAGCGGGAATCGGAGAGACCCAGTACTTC. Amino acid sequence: CASSQEGLAGIGETQYF.

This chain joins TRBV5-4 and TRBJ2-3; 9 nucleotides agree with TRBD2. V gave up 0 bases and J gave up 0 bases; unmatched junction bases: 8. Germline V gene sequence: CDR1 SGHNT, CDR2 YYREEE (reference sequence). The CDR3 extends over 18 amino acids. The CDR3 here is CASSLGRTSERSTDTQYF. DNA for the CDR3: TGTGCCAGCAGCTTGGGTCGGACTAGCGAGAGAAGCACAGATACGCAGTATTTT.

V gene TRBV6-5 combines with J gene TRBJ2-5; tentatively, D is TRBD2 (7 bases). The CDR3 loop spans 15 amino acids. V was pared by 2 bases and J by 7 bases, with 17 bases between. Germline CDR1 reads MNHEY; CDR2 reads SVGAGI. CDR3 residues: CASSYGGGLGGTQYF. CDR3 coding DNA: TGTGCCAGCAGTTACGGGGGGGGGCTGGGCGGGACCCAGTACTTC.